The 20 T cell receptor beta chains reported below all come from one sample, sequenced in a study of T cell responses to AZD1222 COVID-19 vaccine. The repertoire was sequenced with immunoSEQ multiplex PCR; TCRdb's copy has only in-frame clones and lacks some. The sample has about 120,000 clones, about 92% seen once. Sample: peripheral blood, taken 28 days after the second AZD1222 dose. The receptor set was obtained from an adult who received the AZD1222 COVID-19 vaccine.

The rearrangement joins TRBV7-8 to TRBJ2-7; 9 bases are shared with TRBD2. V lost 5 bases, J lost 3 bases, and 5 bases stayed unmatched. The germline V gene encodes CDR1 SGHVS and CDR2 FQNEAQ. The CDR3 is 14 amino acids. CDR3 sequence reads: CASSQTSGFYEQYF. Here the CDR3 DNA reads TGTGCCAGCAGCCAGACTAGCGGCTTCTACGAGCAGTACTTC.

This chain links TRBV7-9 with TRBJ1-5, with D possibly being TRBD1 (5 bases). Germline CDR1 and CDR2: SEHNR and FQNEAQ (reference sequence). The CDR3 is 14 residues long. V lost 5 bases and J lost 2, with 10 bases in between. The CDR3 loop reads CASSRGGGNQPQHF. The CDR3 DNA reads TGTGCCAGCAGCCGAGGAGGGGGCAATCAGCCCCAGCATTTT. The full variable domain, rest sourced from reference TRBV7-9 and TRBJ1-5, is DTGVSQNPRHKITKRGQNVTFRCDPISEHNRLYWYRQTLGQGPEFLTYFQNEAQLEKSRLLSDRFSAERPKGSFSTLEIQRTEQGDSAMYLCASSRGGGNQPQHFGDGTRLSIL.

The V call is TRBV29-1, the J call TRBJ2-7; 7 nucleotides align to TRBD1. The CDR3 extends over 13 amino acids. Trimming took 5 bases from V and 7 from J; bases not matched to a gene: 11. From germline, CDR1 is SQVTM and CDR2 ANQGSEA. CDR3 residues: CSVSQGPPGEQYF. For the CDR3, the DNA is TGCAGCGTTTCACAGGGGCCGCCGGGGGAGCAGTACTTC.

V usage is TRBV30 and J usage is TRBJ2-3, with D possibly TRBD1 on 5 matching bases. V shed 7 bases and J shed 8 bases, with 13 bases lying between them. The CDR3 contains 11 residues. CDR1 and CDR2 from the germline V gene are GTSNPN and SVGIG (reference sequence). The CDR3 loop is CALIIGATQYF. As DNA, the CDR3 is TGTGCCTTGATAATTGGGGCTACGCAGTATTTT.

This clone turned up a few times. V gene TRBV6-1 combines with J gene TRBJ1-2; D gene unclear. The CDR3 consists of 13 residues. Germline values: CDR1 MNHNS, CDR2 SASEGT. The V and J ends lost 1 base and 4 bases respectively, with 7 bases between them. Written as DNA, the CDR3 is TGTGCCAGCAGTGAAGGTTTATCCTATGGCTACACCTTC. It translates to CASSEGLSYGYTF.

The chain uses TRBV4-2 and TRBJ2-1, with TRBD2 matching over 7 bases. Germline CDR1 LGHNA, CDR2 YNFKEQ. This CDR3 is built from 17 residues. V trimming: 3 bases; J trimming: 0 bases; junction bases outside the gene matches: 8. As DNA, the CDR3 is TGTGCCAGCAGCCACCTACTAGCGCCTAGCTCCTACAATGAGCAGTTCTTC. Residues: CASSHLLAPSSYNEQFF.

The chain is built from TRBV6-2 or TRBV6-3 and TRBJ2-7, with 13 nucleotides matching TRBD2. The CDR3 totals 20 residues. From germline, CDR1 is MNHEY and CDR2 SVGEGT. V lost 6 bases and J lost 0; bases outside the gene matches: 17. The CDR3 nucleotides read TGTGCCAGCAGCCCCAGGACTAGCGGGAGAACGTCCCCGAGCTCCTACGAGCAGTACTTC. This sequence encodes CASSPRTSGRTSPSSYEQYF.

This chain connects TRBV4-3 to TRBJ1-2; D is possibly TRBD1 (5 bases). In germline, CDR1 is LGHNA, CDR2 YSLEER. The V gene lost 0 bases and the J gene lost 2 bases, with 10 bases spanning the gap. The CDR3 contains 15 residues. The CDR3, as DNA: TGCGCCAGCAGCCAAGATCTAAGACAGAACTATGGCTACACCTTC. It translates to CASSQDLRQNYGYTF.

The rearrangement joins TRBV6-5 to TRBJ2-6, with 7 bases fitting TRBD2. The CDR3 runs to 14 residues. CDR1 and CDR2 from the germline V gene are MNHEY and SVGAGI. The CDR3 DNA follows: TGTGCGGGGACTAAACGCTCTGGGGCCAACGTCCTGACTTTC. Translated: CAGTKRSGANVLTF.

The chain is built from TRBV3-1 (or the pseudogene TRBV3-2) and TRBJ2-3; D is unclear. Per germline, CDR1 LGHDT and CDR2 YNNKEL (reference sequence). V shed 1 base and J shed 8 bases, with 28 bases lying between them. This CDR3 is built from 19 residues. This CDR3 is CASSQVLVTDSTPRGTQYF. The CDR3 nucleotides are TGTGCCAGCAGCCAAGTCCTAGTCACAGACTCGACCCCTCGCGGTACGCAGTATTTT.

The chain recombines TRBV7-2 with TRBJ1-5; a possible D gene is TRBD1 (6 bases). Trimming shortened V by 1 base and J by 4 bases, and 14 bases separated the two germline ends. The CDR3 is made up of 16 amino acids. Germline V gene sequence: CDR1 SGHTA, CDR2 FQGNSA. Here the CDR3 reads CASSLGVIGQNQPQHF. The CDR3 DNA sequence: TGTGCCAGCAGCTTAGGGGTTATTGGACAGAATCAGCCCCAGCATTTT.

The table lists this clone with a count of one. The chain recombines TRBV28 with TRBJ1-2; a weak D match, TRBD1 (5 bases). The germline CDR1 and CDR2 sequences are MDHEN and SYDVKM. The CDR3 sequence is 14 residues long. V lost 3 bases, J lost 1 base, and 9 bases lay in between. Written as DNA, the CDR3 is TGTGCCAGCAGTTTCGACAGCATTAACTATGGCTACACCTTC. It translates to CASSFDSINYGYTF.

V is TRBV19 and J is TRBJ1-4; D call uncertain. The V gene's germline CDR1 is LNHDA and CDR2 SQIVND (reference sequence). There are 17 residues in the CDR3. Trimming stripped 6 bases from V and 0 bases from J, with 17 bases between. CDR3 bases: TGTGCCAGTAGAGAGGATGTTTGGGCACCAACTAATGAAAAACTGTTTTTT. This encodes CASREDVWAPTNEKLFF.

The chain is built from TRBV10-3 and TRBJ1-2; D may be TRBD1 (5 bases). CDR1 is ENHRY, CDR2 SYGVKD, per germline. The CDR3 is made up of 13 amino acids. V gave up 8 bases and J gave up 2 bases, with 12 bases separating them. This chain's CDR3 is CAIGLDRNYGYTF. The CDR3 DNA follows: TGTGCCATCGGGCTAGACAGAAACTATGGCTACACCTTC.

V and J are TRBV7-2 and TRBJ1-2; D remains ambiguous. The CDR3 totals 12 residues. V was trimmed by 3 bases and J by 6 bases, leaving 8 bases between them. Per germline, CDR1 SGHTA and CDR2 FQGNSA. This CDR3 reads CASSFSKDGYTF. The CDR3 DNA reads as TGTGCCAGCAGCTTTTCGAAAGATGGCTACACCTTC.

CDR3 in DNA: TGTGCCAGCAGTTACGGGCAGGTAACGCGAACTAACTATGGCTACACCTTC. This codes for CASSYGQVTRTNYGYTF. The rearrangement uses TRBV6-2 or TRBV6-3 and TRBJ1-2, with D unresolved. The CDR3 extends over 17 amino acids. CDR1 and CDR2 (germline): MNHEY, SVGEGT. V lost 2 bases and J 0 bases, leaving 16 bases between the germline ends.

The CDR3 loop reads CASSRRPGGVQPQHF. CDR3 nucleotides: TGTGCCAGCAGCCGTAGGCCGGGGGGAGTACAGCCCCAGCATTTT. V and J are TRBV21-1 and TRBJ1-5. TRBV21-1 is tagged as a pseudogene. The CDR3 covers 15 residues.

The V gene is TRBV9, the J gene TRBJ1-1; D gene uncertain. Germline V CDR1 and CDR2: SGDLS, YYNGEE. CDR3 length: 13 amino acids. The V and J ends lost 3 bases and 6 bases respectively, with 12 bases between them. In nucleotides, the CDR3 is TGTGCCAGCAGCGCCTGGGGTGGGTCTGAAGCTTTCTTT. Its translation is CASSAWGGSEAFF.

This clone was seen repeatedly, ten times or more. Here the CDR3 DNA reads TGTGCCAGCAGTGAAAAGGGACAGGGGCATCAGCCCCAGCATTTT. Encoded protein: CASSEKGQGHQPQHF. This chain links TRBV25-1 with TRBJ1-5, with 10 bases fitting TRBD1. Germline V CDR1 and CDR2: MGHDK, SYGVNS. The CDR3 spans 15 residues. V was pared by 2 bases and J by 5 bases, with 3 bases of the junction left unmatched.

V and J are TRBV19 and TRBJ1-4, with unresolved D. The CDR3 totals 15 residues. Trimming left V 5 bases short and J 4 bases short, with 14 bases between. Germline CDR1 reads LNHDA; CDR2 reads SQIVND (reference sequence). The CDR3 DNA reads TGTGCCAGTAGTCCCGGTGCTCAGCTTAATGAAAAACTGTTTTTT. Translating gives CASSPGAQLNEKLFF.